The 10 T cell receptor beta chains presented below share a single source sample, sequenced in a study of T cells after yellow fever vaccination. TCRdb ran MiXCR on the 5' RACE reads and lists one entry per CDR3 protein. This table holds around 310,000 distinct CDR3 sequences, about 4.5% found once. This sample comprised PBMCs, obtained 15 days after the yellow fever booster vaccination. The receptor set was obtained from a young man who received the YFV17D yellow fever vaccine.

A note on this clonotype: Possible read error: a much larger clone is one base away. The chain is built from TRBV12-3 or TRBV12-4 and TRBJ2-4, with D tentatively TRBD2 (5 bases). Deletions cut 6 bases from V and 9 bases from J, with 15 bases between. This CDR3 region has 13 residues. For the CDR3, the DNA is TGTGCCAGCAGCTCTAATCTGGAGGTCATTCAGTACTTC. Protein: CASSSNLEVIQYF.

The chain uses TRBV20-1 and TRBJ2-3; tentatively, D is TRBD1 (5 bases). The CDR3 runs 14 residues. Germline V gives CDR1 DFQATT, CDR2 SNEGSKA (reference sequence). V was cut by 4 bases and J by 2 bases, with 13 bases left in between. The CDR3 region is CSATLQEYTDTQYF. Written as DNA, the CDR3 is TGCAGTGCTACGCTACAGGAATACACAGATACGCAGTATTTT.

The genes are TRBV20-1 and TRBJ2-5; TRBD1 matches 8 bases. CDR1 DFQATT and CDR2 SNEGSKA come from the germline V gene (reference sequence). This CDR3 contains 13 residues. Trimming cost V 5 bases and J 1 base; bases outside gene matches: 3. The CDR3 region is CSAPGQVQETQYF. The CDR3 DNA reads TGCAGTGCTCCGGGACAGGTCCAAGAGACCCAGTACTTC.

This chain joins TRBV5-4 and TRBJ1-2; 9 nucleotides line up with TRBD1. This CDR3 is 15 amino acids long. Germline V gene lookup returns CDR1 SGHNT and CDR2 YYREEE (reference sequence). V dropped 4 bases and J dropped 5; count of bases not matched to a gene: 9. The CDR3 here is CASSRVQGAQYGYTF. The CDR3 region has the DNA TGTGCCAGCAGCAGAGTACAGGGGGCGCAATATGGCTACACCTTC.

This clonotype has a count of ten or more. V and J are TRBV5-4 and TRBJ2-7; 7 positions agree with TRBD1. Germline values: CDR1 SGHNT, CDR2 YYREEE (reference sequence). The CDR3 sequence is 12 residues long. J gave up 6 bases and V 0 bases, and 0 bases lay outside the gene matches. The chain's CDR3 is CASSLDRGEQYF. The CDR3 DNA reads TGTGCCAGCAGCTTGGACAGGGGCGAGCAGTACTTC.

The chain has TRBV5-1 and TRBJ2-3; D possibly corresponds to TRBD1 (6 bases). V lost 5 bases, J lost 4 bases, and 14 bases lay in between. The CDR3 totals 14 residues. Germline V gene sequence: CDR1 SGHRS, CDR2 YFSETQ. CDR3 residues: CASRPTGSADTQYF. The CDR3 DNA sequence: TGCGCCAGCAGACCTACAGGGTCCGCAGATACGCAGTATTTT. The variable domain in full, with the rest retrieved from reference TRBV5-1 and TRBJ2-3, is KAGVTQTPRYLIKTRGQQVTLSCSPISGHRSVSWYQQTPGQGLQFLFEYFSETQRNKGNFPGRFSGRQFSNSRSEMNVSTLELGDSALYLCASRPTGSADTQYFGPGTRLTVL.

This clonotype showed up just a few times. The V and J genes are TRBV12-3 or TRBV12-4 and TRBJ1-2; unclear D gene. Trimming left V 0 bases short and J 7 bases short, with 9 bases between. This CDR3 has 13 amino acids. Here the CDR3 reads CASSLAGLFGYTF. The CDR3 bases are TGTGCCAGCAGTTTAGCCGGGCTCTTTGGCTACACCTTC.

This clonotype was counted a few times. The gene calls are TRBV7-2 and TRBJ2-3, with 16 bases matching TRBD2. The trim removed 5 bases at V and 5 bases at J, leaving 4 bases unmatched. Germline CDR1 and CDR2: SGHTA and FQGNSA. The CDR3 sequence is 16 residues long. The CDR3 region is CASSAGLAGGRDTQYF. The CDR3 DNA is TGTGCCAGCAGCGCGGGACTAGCGGGGGGGCGAGATACGCAGTATTTT.

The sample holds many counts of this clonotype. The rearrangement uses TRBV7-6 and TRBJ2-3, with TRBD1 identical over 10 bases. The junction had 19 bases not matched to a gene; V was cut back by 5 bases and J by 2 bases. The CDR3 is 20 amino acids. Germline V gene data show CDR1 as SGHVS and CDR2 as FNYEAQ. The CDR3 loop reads CASSTHPGQGPRTVTDTQYF. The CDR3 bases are TGTGCCAGCAGCACCCATCCGGGACAGGGGCCCCGAACGGTCACAGATACGCAGTATTTT.

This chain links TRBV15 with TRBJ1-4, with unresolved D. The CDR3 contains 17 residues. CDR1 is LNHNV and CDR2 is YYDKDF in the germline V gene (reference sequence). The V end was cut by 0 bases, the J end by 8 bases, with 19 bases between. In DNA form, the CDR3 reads TGTGCCACCAGCAGAGACCCGGAGCCTAGGATGGGAGAAAAACTGTTTTTT. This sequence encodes CATSRDPEPRMGEKLFF.